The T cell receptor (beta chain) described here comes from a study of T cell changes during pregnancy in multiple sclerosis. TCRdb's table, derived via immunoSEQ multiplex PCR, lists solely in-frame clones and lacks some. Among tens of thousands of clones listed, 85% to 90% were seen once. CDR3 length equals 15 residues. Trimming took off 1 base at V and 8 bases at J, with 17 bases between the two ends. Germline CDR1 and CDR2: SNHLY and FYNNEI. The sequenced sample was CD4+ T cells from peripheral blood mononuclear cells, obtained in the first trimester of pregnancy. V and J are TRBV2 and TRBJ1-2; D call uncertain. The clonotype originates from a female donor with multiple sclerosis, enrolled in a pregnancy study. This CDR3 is CASSEVKGRSGGYTF. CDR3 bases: TGTGCCAGCAGTGAAGTGAAAGGACGATCGGGGGGCTACACCTTC.